The 2 T cell receptor beta chains reported below all come from one sample, sequenced in a study of CD8 T cells in ankylosing spondylitis. Via MiXCR, TCRdb re-called the 5' RACE reads, giving one row per CDR3 protein. The sample includes fewer than 350,000 distinct CDR3 sequences, roughly 11% of them seen just once. Material: blood, either unsorted or a sorted T cell fraction (not recorded which). The source is a female donor with ankylosing spondylitis or in good health (not recorded which).

This clonotype appeared many times. This chain joins TRBV6-5 and TRBJ2-1; 9 bases map to TRBD2. This CDR3 is 15 amino acids long. The germline CDR1 and CDR2 sequences are MNHEY and SVGAGI. V lost 3 bases to trimming and J lost 6 bases; unmatched junction nucleotides: 6. The DNA of the CDR3 is TGTGCCAGCAGTTATGCGGGGGGGCCTGGCAATGAGCAGTTCTTC. It yields the protein CASSYAGGPGNEQFF.

This clonotype was recorded many times. The rearrangement links TRBV5-1 to TRBJ1-1, with 10 bases aligning to TRBD1. CDR1 and CDR2 from the germline V gene are SGHRS and YFSETQ. The CDR3 contains 14 residues. With V trimmed by 3 bases and J by 5 bases, 4 bases remained unmatched. In nucleotides, the CDR3 is TGCGCCAGCAGCTCCCGGGACAGGGGAACTGAAGCTTTCTTT. The encoded protein is CASSSRDRGTEAFF.